This T cell receptor beta chain was profiled in a study of blood T cell repertoires in COVID-19. The overall study: Acute and convalescent COVID-19 specimens originated in the United States, Italy and Spain. The analysed material was cDNA or gDNA that came from T cells, B-cell-depleted T cells, or PBMCs.

There are 15 residues in the CDR3. Germline V gene data show CDR1 as SGHNT and CDR2 as YYREEE (reference sequence). The J segment lost 0 bases and the V segment lost 6 bases, leaving 3 bases of the junction unmatched. Clones were sequenced by immunoSEQ multiplex PCR, and TCRdb holds only the in-frame ones, with some missing. The sample lists some 200,000 clones; 75% to 90% were seen once. The sequence derives from a middle-aged woman with acute or convalescent COVID-19. V gene TRBV5-4 combines with J gene TRBJ2-1; 10 bases map to TRBD2. Sequenced input: peripheral blood. Here the CDR3 DNA reads TGTGCCAGCATGTTAGCGGGGGGCTCCTACAATGAGCAGTTCTTC. Translating gives CASMLAGGSYNEQFF.